These 20 T cell receptor beta chains came from one sample sequenced in a study of blood T cells in healthy people across ages (dated by TCRdb to the mid-2010s). To prepare the library, 5' RACE was applied. The sequencer listed for this sample is Illumina HiSeq 2500. A second PCR of roughly 7 to 12 cycles was run with a J-beta primer mix and a sample-barcoded 5' primer. TCRdb took the public reads, trimmed them with fastp at Q25, ran MiXCR for clone calling and kept in-frame beta chains. Identical CDR3 protein sequences are pooled into one entry, listed with their most common genes and DNA. The sample table records about 1,800,000 distinct CDR3 sequences; roughly 28% of these occur just once. Jointly, the top ten make up 7% to 9% of the sample. The sequencing sample was made of blood. These receptors were taken from a woman aged 30 to 39 in good health.

This clonotype was counted between two and nine times. The J gene is TRBJ2-2, the V gene TRBV5-1, with D possibly being TRBD1 or TRBD2 (6 bases each). From germline, CDR1 is SGHRS and CDR2 YFSETQ. The V and J ends lost 4 bases and 5 bases respectively, with 15 bases between them. The length of the CDR3 is 15 residues. The CDR3 DNA reads TGCGCCAGCAGCCAAAGGGGGGCCCGGACCGGGGAGCTGTTTTTT. As protein: CASSQRGARTGELFF.

This clonotype was counted at least ten times. This sequence joins TRBV20-1 and TRBJ2-5; 9 bases align to TRBD2. CDR3 length: 15 residues. Germline CDR1 reads DFQATT; CDR2 reads SNEGSKA (reference sequence). Trimming removed 1 base from V and 0 bases from J; junction bases left unmatched: 3. CDR3 DNA sequence: TGCAGTGCTAGAGTCCCTAGCGGGAACCAAGAGACCCAGTACTTC. This sequence encodes CSARVPSGNQETQYF.

This clonotype came up a few times. The chain uses TRBV7-9 and TRBJ1-4; D perhaps matches TRBD1 (5 bases). Germline CDR1 and CDR2: SEHNR and FQNEAQ (reference sequence). The CDR3 consists of 15 residues. V dropped 2 bases and J dropped 1 base, with 8 bases sitting between them. The CDR3 DNA reads as TGTGCCAGCAGCTTATGGGGCCTAACTAATGAAAAACTGTTTTTT. Translation gives CASSLWGLTNEKLFF. Looking up the rest from reference TRBV7-9 and TRBJ1-4 gives the full variable domain: DTGVSQNPRHKITKRGQNVTFRCDPISEHNRLYWYRQTLGQGPEFLTYFQNEAQLEKSRLLSDRFSAERPKGSFSTLEIQRTEQGDSAMYLCASSLWGLTNEKLFFGSGTQLSVL.

The sample holds a few counts of this clonotype. V gene TRBV28 combines with J gene TRBJ1-5; 7 positions match TRBD1. The ends lost 6 bases at V and 2 bases at J; junction bases unmatched: 19. Germline V gene data show CDR1 as MDHEN and CDR2 as SYDVKM. The CDR3 runs to 19 residues. CDR3 sequence reads: CASRQPRDSGLRGNQPQHF. As DNA, the CDR3 is TGTGCCAGCAGACAACCCCGGGACAGCGGCCTTAGGGGCAATCAGCCCCAGCATTTT.

The table lists this clonotype with a few counts. The chain links TRBV7-2 to TRBJ1-2; D is undetermined. The CDR3 extends over 14 amino acids. Germline CDR1 SGHTA, CDR2 FQGNSA. V dropped 5 bases and J dropped 5 bases, with 15 bases sitting between them. CDR3 residues: CASSIRGPRYGYTF. Here the CDR3 DNA reads TGTGCCAGCAGCATCAGAGGCCCCCGTTATGGCTACACCTTC.

The chain joins TRBV7-2 to TRBJ1-1; D perhaps matches TRBD1 (5 bases). Germline values: CDR1 SGHTA, CDR2 FQGNSA. The CDR3 has 13 residues. Trimming took off 4 bases at V and 6 bases at J, with 12 bases between the two ends. The CDR3 DNA reads TGTGCCAGCAGCTCAGGGAGGATGGCTGAAGCTTTCTTT. Protein product: CASSSGRMAEAFF.

The chain couples TRBV5-1 to TRBJ2-1; maybe TRBD1 (8 bases). CDR3 length equals 16 residues. From germline, CDR1 is SGHRS and CDR2 YFSETQ. Trimming stripped 4 bases from V and 7 bases from J, with 21 bases between. This CDR3 reads CASSPTFGQGGNEQFF. Here the CDR3 DNA reads TGCGCCAGCAGCCCAACATTTGGACAGGGAGGGAATGAGCAGTTCTTC.

There are a few counts of this clonotype. V and J are TRBV29-1 and TRBJ1-2; 8 nucleotides agree with TRBD1. CDR3 size: 12 residues. The J segment lost 8 bases and the V segment lost 2 bases, leaving 4 bases of the junction unmatched. Per germline, CDR1 SQVTM and CDR2 ANQGSEA. The CDR3 DNA reads TGCAGCGTTGAAACGACAGGGGACGGCTACACCTTC. Translated, it gives CSVETTGDGYTF.

In this sample, this clonotype turned up a few times. The chain couples TRBV10-3 to TRBJ2-5; 10 nucleotides agree with TRBD2. From germline, CDR1 is ENHRY and CDR2 SYGVKD. With 6 bases clipped from V and 11 bases from J, the junction kept 12 bases outside the gene matches. This CDR3 comprises 14 residues. CDR3 DNA sequence: TGTGCCATCAGGGAGCGGGGGGGGCGCGATGAGCAGTACTTC. Translating gives CAIRERGGRDEQYF.

About this clonotype: A much larger clone is a single base away; this may be a read error. V gene TRBV7-2 combines with J gene TRBJ2-3; D possibly corresponds to TRBD2 (5 bases). Germline CDR1 is SGHTA and CDR2 is FQGNSA. This CDR3 comprises 17 residues. The CDR3 spells CASCLSRREGVGDTQYF. CDR3 in DNA: TGTGCCAGCTGCTTATCGCGGCGAGAGGGCGTTGGAGATACGCAGTATTTT.

This clonotype was seen many times. The CDR3 sequence: CASSVVTGPQETQYF. Written as DNA, the CDR3 is TGTGCCAGCAGCGTCGTTACAGGGCCTCAAGAGACCCAGTACTTC. V usage is TRBV9 and J usage is TRBJ2-5; D may be TRBD1 (6 bases). Trimming pared 2 bases from V and 2 bases from J, leaving 13 bases between. CDR3 length: 15 amino acids. Germline values: CDR1 SGDLS, CDR2 YYNGEE.

This clonotype has ten or more counts. The gene calls are TRBV15 and TRBJ2-5; D is unresolved. Germline CDR1 and CDR2: LNHNV and YYDKDF (reference sequence). V lost 0 bases and J lost 1, with 9 bases in between. This CDR3 is built from 15 residues. The CDR3 protein is CATSRDPAAQETQYF. For the CDR3, the DNA is TGTGCCACCAGCAGAGATCCGGCAGCCCAAGAGACCCAGTACTTC.

This clonotype has more than one count but fewer than ten. This chain joins TRBV28 and TRBJ2-3; 12 bases map to TRBD2. Trimming cost V 3 bases and J 5 bases; bases outside gene matches: 9. Germline V gene data show CDR1 as MDHEN and CDR2 as SYDVKM. CDR3 size: 17 residues. In DNA form, the CDR3 reads TGTGCCAGCAGTTTCCCCCTAGCGGGGGGGCCGCAAGATACGCAGTATTTT. This translates into CASSFPLAGGPQDTQYF.

This clonotype was counted ten times or more. The V call is TRBV29-1, the J call TRBJ2-5; 7 nucleotides agree with TRBD1. This CDR3 is built from 13 residues. J was trimmed by 5 bases and V by 0 bases; bases with no gene match: 3. The V gene's germline CDR1 is SQVTM and CDR2 ANQGSEA. CDR3 loop: CSVEDQGGETQYF. CDR3 nucleotides: TGCAGCGTTGAAGATCAAGGGGGCGAGACCCAGTACTTC. The complete variable domain, with remaining parts taken from reference TRBV29-1 and TRBJ2-5, reads SAVISQKPSRDICQRGTSLTIQCQVDSQVTMMFWYRQQPGQSLTLIATANQGSEATYESGFVIDKFPISRPNLTFSTLTVSNMSPEDSSIYLCSVEDQGGETQYFGPGTRLLVL.

This clonotype was observed a handful of times. V usage is TRBV4-2 and J usage is TRBJ1-2; no reliable D call. V was clipped by 0 bases and J by 8 bases, with 13 bases between them. CDR1 and CDR2 (germline): LGHNA, YNFKEQ. This CDR3 has 14 amino acids. The CDR3 is CASSQEQGWVGYTF. The CDR3 DNA reads as TGTGCCAGCAGCCAAGAACAAGGTTGGGTAGGCTACACCTTC.

This clonotype was seen ten or more times. The V call is TRBV20-1, the J call TRBJ2-1; the match to TRBD2 covers 7 bases. The J segment lost 0 bases and the V segment lost 6 bases, leaving 11 bases of the junction unmatched. The CDR3 has 16 residues. Germline values: CDR1 DFQATT, CDR2 SNEGSKA (reference sequence). CDR3 residues: CSAPRDLAVSYNEQFF. The DNA of the CDR3 is TGCAGTGCCCCGAGGGACCTAGCGGTCTCCTACAATGAGCAGTTCTTC.

In its sample, this clonotype was seen many times. V and J are TRBV12-5 and TRBJ2-7; D not resolved. CDR1 is LGHNT and CDR2 is FRNRAP in the germline V gene. CDR3 length: 14 amino acids. Trimming removed 0 bases from V and 0 bases from J, with 6 bases in between. This CDR3 is CASGLVPNSYEQYF. The CDR3 DNA reads as TGTGCTAGTGGTTTGGTCCCCAACTCCTACGAGCAGTACTTC.

This clonotype was counted only a few times. The chain employs TRBV20-1 and TRBJ2-1; no firm D call. The length of the CDR3 is 14 residues. Trimming shortened V by 0 bases and J by 4 bases, and 10 bases separated the two germline ends. Germline CDR1 and CDR2: DFQATT and SNEGSKA (reference sequence). In nucleotides, the CDR3 is TGCAGTGCTAGAGATGTACCCGGTTACAATGAGCAGTTCTTC. This sequence encodes CSARDVPGYNEQFF.

This clonotype was observed a handful of times. The chain couples TRBV9 to TRBJ2-1, with TRBD2 identical over 7 bases. The germline V gene encodes CDR1 SGDLS and CDR2 YYNGEE. Trimming cost V 2 bases and J 4 bases; bases outside gene matches: 15. The CDR3 spans 18 residues. This CDR3 is CASSVSAAPKREYNEQFF. The CDR3 DNA reads TGTGCCAGCAGCGTCTCGGCCGCCCCGAAGCGGGAATACAATGAGCAGTTCTTC.

The genes are TRBV6-5 and TRBJ2-3; D not resolved. The CDR3 extends over 16 amino acids. Trimming took 0 bases from V and 4 from J, leaving 14 bases between them. In germline, CDR1 is MNHEY, CDR2 SVGAGI. CDR3 sequence (DNA): TGTGCCAGCAGTTACTCGGTAGGGCGATCGGCAGATACGCAGTATTTT. Translating gives CASSYSVGRSADTQYF.